What follows are 6 T cell receptor beta chains derived from one specimen sequenced in a study of T cells in Graves' hyperthyroidism and ophthalmopathy. What was amplified from RNA transcripts were TCR beta CDR3 regions. The HTBI primer set was used in a first-round RT-PCR of the TCR CDR3. TCRdb independently ran MiXCR on the multiplex PCR reads; one entry per CDR3 protein. The sample lists 500,000 to 600,000 distinct CDR3 sequences, roughly a sixth occurring once. Specimen: blood. Receptor source: a woman aged 18-29 years with Graves' hyperthyroidism.

The chain links TRBV3-1 to TRBJ2-5, with a weak D call TRBD1 (5 bases). CDR1 is LGHDT, CDR2 YNNKEL, per germline (reference sequence). The CDR3 is made up of 14 amino acids. V lost 0 bases to trimming and J lost 7 bases, with 12 bases between them. In DNA form, the CDR3 reads TGTGCCAGCAGCCAAGATGCAGGGCCCGGGACCCAGTACTTC. Translated: CASSQDAGPGTQYF.

This clonotype was counted ten times or more. The chain has TRBV12-3 or TRBV12-4 and TRBJ2-5; D unclear. V lost 4 bases to trimming and J lost 4 bases, with 13 bases between them. The CDR3 totals 14 residues. The CDR3 is CASSYPAQRETQYF. The CDR3 DNA is TGTGCCAGCAGTTACCCGGCCCAGCGAGAGACCCAGTACTTC.

This clonotype was counted many times. The J gene is TRBJ2-7, the V gene TRBV30; TRBD1 might be the D (6 bases). Trimming took 2 bases from V and 2 from J, leaving 16 bases between them. Germline assignment: CDR1 GTSNPN and CDR2 SVGIG (reference sequence). The CDR3 has 15 residues. The chain's CDR3 is CAWSPGHSVPYEQYF. As DNA, the CDR3 is TGTGCCTGGAGTCCGGGACACTCTGTGCCCTACGAGCAGTACTTC. Full variable domain (missing parts from reference TRBV30 and TRBJ2-7): SQTIHQWPATLVQPVGSPLSLECTVEGTSNPNLYWYRQAAGRGLQLLFYSVGIGQISSEVPQNLSASRPQDRQFILSSKKLLLSDSGFYLCAWSPGHSVPYEQYFGPGTRLTVT.

In this sample, this clonotype turned up a few times. J is TRBJ1-6 and V is TRBV7-2; D remains ambiguous. There are 16 residues in the CDR3. Germline V CDR1 and CDR2: SGHTA, FQGNSA. Trimming left V 4 bases short and J 5 bases short, with 15 bases between. CDR3: CASSSWPGVNNSPLHF. The CDR3 DNA reads as TGTGCCAGCAGCTCTTGGCCGGGAGTCAATAATTCACCCCTCCACTTT.

The chain joins TRBV10-3 to TRBJ2-7, with TRBD1 matching 7 bases. The CDR3 loop spans 12 amino acids. Germline-derived CDR1 and CDR2 are ENHRY and SYGVKD. The trim removed 9 bases at V and 7 bases at J, leaving 9 bases unmatched. CDR3 coding DNA: TGTGCCATACGGGACAGCATGGGGGAGCAGTACTTC. Translated: CAIRDSMGEQYF.

Many counts were recorded for this clonotype. The rearrangement joins TRBV7-2 to TRBJ2-7; the D gene could be TRBD1 or TRBD2 (5 bases each). CDR1 and CDR2 from the germline V gene are SGHTA and FQGNSA. The CDR3 totals 15 residues. Trimming took off 5 bases at V and 0 bases at J, with 14 bases between the two ends. The chain's CDR3 is CASSNWDVSSYEQYF. Here the CDR3 DNA reads TGTGCCAGCAGCAACTGGGACGTTAGCTCCTACGAGCAGTACTTC. Full variable domain (missing parts from reference TRBV7-2 and TRBJ2-7): GAGVSQSPSNKVTEKGKDVELRCDPISGHTALYWYRQSLGQGLEFLIYFQGNSAPDKSGLPSDRFSAERTGGSVSTLTIQRTQQEDSAVYLCASSNWDVSSYEQYFGPGTRLTVT.